This TCR beta chain was captured by sequencing in a study of T cell repertoires in ileal Crohn's disease. Study-level findings and limits: Active smokers at surgery had more clonal expansions than non-smokers. Mucosal expansions were suggested to be mainly CD8 T cells.

Clones were read by immunoSEQ multiplex PCR, and TCRdb kept only the in-frame ones, dropping some. The sample yields about 14,000 clones, approximately 63% seen once. Germline V gives CDR1 LNHDA, CDR2 SQIVND (reference sequence). The V end lost 2 bases, the J end lost 1 base, and 8 bases lay between the germline ends. This CDR3 spans 14 amino acids. As for this clone: The antigen remains undetermined.

The sample was ileal tissue. The TCR sequence derives from an adult with Crohn's disease. The gene calls are TRBV19 and TRBJ1-1; D is uncertain. The CDR3 nucleotides read TGTGCCAGTAGTATAAGTCTCGCGAACACTGAAGCTTTCTTT. It is translated as CASSISLANTEAFF.